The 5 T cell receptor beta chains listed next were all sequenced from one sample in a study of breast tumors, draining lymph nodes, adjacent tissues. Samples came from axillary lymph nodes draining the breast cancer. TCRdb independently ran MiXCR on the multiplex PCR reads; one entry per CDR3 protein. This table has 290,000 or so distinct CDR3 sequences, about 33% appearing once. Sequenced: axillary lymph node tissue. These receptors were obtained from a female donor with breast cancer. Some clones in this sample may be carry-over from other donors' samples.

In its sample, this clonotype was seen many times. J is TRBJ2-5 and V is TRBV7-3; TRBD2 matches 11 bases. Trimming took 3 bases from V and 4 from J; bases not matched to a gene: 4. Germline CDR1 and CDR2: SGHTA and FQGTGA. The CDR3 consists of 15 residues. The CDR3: CASSLGLAEGETQYF. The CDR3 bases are TGTGCCAGCAGCTTGGGACTAGCGGAAGGAGAGACCCAGTACTTC.

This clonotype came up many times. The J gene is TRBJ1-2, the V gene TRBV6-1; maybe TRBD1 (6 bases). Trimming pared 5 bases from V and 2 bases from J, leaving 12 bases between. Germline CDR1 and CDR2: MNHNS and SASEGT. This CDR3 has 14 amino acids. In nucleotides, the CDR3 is TGTGCCAGCAGTACTAGGGGGGGGAACTATGGCTACACCTTC. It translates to CASSTRGGNYGYTF.

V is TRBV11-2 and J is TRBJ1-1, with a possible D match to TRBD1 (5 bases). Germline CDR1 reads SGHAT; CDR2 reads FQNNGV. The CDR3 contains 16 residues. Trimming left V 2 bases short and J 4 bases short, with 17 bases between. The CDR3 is CASSLIGGGRGTEAFF. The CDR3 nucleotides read TGTGCCAGCAGCTTAATCGGGGGAGGTCGGGGCACTGAAGCTTTCTTT.

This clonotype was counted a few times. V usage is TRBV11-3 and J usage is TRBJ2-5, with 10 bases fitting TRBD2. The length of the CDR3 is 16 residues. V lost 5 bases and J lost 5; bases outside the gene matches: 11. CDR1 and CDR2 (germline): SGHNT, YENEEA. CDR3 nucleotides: TGTGCCAGCAGCCCAGGACTAGCGGCAGGGGGTGAGACCCAGTACTTC. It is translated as CASSPGLAAGGETQYF.

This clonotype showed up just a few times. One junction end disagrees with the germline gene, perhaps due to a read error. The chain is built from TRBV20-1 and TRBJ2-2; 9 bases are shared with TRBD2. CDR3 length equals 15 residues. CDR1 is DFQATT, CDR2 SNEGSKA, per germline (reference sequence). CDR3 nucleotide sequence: TGCAGTGCTCAGTCTAGCGGGACGAAGACCGGGGAGCTGTTTTTT. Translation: CSAQSSGTKTGELFF.